This entry is about one TCR beta chain. The data stem from a study of T cell responses to AZD1222 COVID-19 vaccine. The table came from immunoSEQ multiplex PCR; TCRdb's copy has only in-frame clones and leaves some out. The data show 90,000 to 120,000 clones, 80% to 90% seen once. This CDR3 is 14 amino acids long. Germline loops: CDR1 LNHDA, CDR2 SQIVND (reference sequence). V lost 6 bases to trimming and J lost 5 bases, with 17 bases between them. The V call is TRBV19, the J call TRBJ2-7, with D possibly being TRBD2 (5 bases). This sequence was found in an adult in good health. The input for sequencing was peripheral blood, taken on day 0 of AZD1222 vaccination. CDR3 protein: CASSHLRAPDEQYF. The CDR3 coding sequence is TGTGCCAGTAGCCATCTGAGGGCGCCGGACGAGCAGTACTTC. The variable domain in full, completed from reference TRBV19 and TRBJ2-7, reads DGGITQSPKYLFRKEGQNVTLSCEQNLNHDAMYWYRQDPGQGLRLIYYSQIVNDFQKGDIAEGYSVSREKKESFPLTVTSAQKNPTAFYLCASSHLRAPDEQYFGPGTRLTVT.